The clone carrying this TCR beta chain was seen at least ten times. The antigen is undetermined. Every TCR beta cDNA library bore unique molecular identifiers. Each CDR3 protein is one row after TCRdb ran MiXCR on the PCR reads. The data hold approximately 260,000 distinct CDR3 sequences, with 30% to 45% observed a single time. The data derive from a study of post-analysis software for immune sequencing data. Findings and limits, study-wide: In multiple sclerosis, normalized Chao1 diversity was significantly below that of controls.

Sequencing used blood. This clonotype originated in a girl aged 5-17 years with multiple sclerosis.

The CDR3 loop is CSVVIAGTKNIQYF. The CDR3 DNA follows: TGCAGCGTTGTGATAGCGGGAACCAAAAACATTCAGTACTTC. The V and J genes are TRBV29-1 and TRBJ2-4; 8 bases agree with TRBD2. The CDR3 is 14 amino acids. V was clipped by 4 bases and J by 2 bases; unmatched bases: 4. The germline V gene has CDR1 SQVTM and CDR2 ANQGSEA.